These T cell receptor beta chains were read from a single sample in a study of regulatory T cells in long-lasting Graves disease. TCRdb passed the multiplex PCR reads through MiXCR, listing each CDR3 protein once. The top ten hold about 10% of the sample, which has some 450,000 distinct CDR3 sequences, about 17% seen once. These data are also associated with another study on T cells in Graves' hyperthyroidism and ophthalmopathy.

The sample in question was peripheral blood mononuclear cells (PBMCs), obtained at new diagnosis, from a patient treated with antithyroid drugs. All receptors come from a woman aged 25-40 years with Graves disease. Both conserved end residues are part of each CDR3.

V: TRBV9; CDR3: CASSVADNEQFF
V: TRBV15; CDR3: CATSREWLTENIQYF
V: TRBV20-1; CDR3: CSASGGNGNTIYF
V: TRBV28; CDR3: CASSPQRQGAPWIRYEQYF
V: TRBV11-2; CDR3: CASSQGGLDQPQHF
V: TRBV7-9; CDR3: CASSSGLAGVSYNEQFF
V: TRBV2; CDR3: CASSVQDYTDTQYF
V: TRBV27; CDR3: CASSLSGGKMTQHF
V: TRBV24-1; CDR3: CATSEVQGAGDEQFF
V: TRBV5-1; CDR3: CASSLDPRTVTYEQYF
V: TRBV28; CDR3: CASRADLGYEQYF
V: TRBV20-1; CDR3: CSADEDPQETQYF
V: TRBV30; CDR3: CAWSVQSGYNEQFF
V: TRBV12-3/TRBV12-4; CDR3: CASSPWTAQETQYF
V: TRBV27; CDR3: CASSLGQGSYNSPLHF
V: TRBV27; CDR3: CASSFTGLDEKLFF
V: TRBV28; CDR3: CASSLGLRRATQYF
V: TRBV28; CDR3: CASSLTGGGNTIYF
V: TRBV18; CDR3: CASSPRLAGLNEQFF
V: TRBV6-2/TRBV6-3; CDR3: CASTGFQETQYF
V: TRBV27; CDR3: CASRTVMNTEAFF
V: TRBV7-2; CDR3: CASSLELAADTQYF
V: TRBV6-1; CDR3: CASSQAALLVYSPLHF
V: TRBV12-3/TRBV12-4; CDR3: CASGFYNSPLHF
V: TRBV19; CDR3: CASSDPGQGYNQPQHF
V: TRBV6-2/TRBV6-3; CDR3: CASTLAGTQYF
V: TRBV24-1; CDR3: CASSDGNQETQYF
V: TRBV12-3/TRBV12-4; CDR3: CASIKSPASGQPEQFF
V: TRBV5-1; CDR3: CASSSVGPANTGELFF